A selection of T cell receptor beta chains follows, all from one sample in a study of blood T cell repertoires in COVID-19. TCRdb's table, derived via immunoSEQ multiplex PCR, lists solely in-frame clones and lacks some. The profile shows 320,000 or so clones, 80% to 90% of them singletons. Material: PBMCs or T cells enriched from blood (not recorded which). The receptors here all came from a man aged 25 to 40 who had recovered from COVID-19. CDR3s include the opening cysteine and the closing phenylalanine or tryptophan. Fields, in order: clone size, J gene, V gene, CDR3 length, D gene, CDR3 DNA, CDR3 protein. D genes are given only for firm matches. Size values are once, few and many counts, or a class for expanded clones, and some rows have none.

once,TRBJ1-2,TRBV12-3/TRBV12-4,12,TRBD1,TGTGCCAGCAGTTTAACAGGGGCTGGCTACACCTTC,CASSLTGAGYTF
NA,TRBJ1-5,TRBV5-1,14,TRBD1,TGCGCCAGCAGCTTAACAGGGGGTAATCAGCCCCAGCATTTT,CASSLTGGNQPQHF
NA,TRBJ1-5,TRBV3-1/TRBV3-2,16,NA,TGTGCCAGCAGCCCTTTGGACACGACTGGCAATCAGCCCCAGCATTTT,CASSPLDTTGNQPQHF
NA,TRBJ1-4,TRBV10-3,16,TRBD1,TGTGCCATCAGTCAAGGGATCGGGGACAGTAATGAAAAACTGTTTTTT,CAISQGIGDSNEKLFF
NA,TRBJ2-3,TRBV6-4,15,TRBD2,TGTGCCAGCAGGGGCACTAGCGGGGGAACGGATACGCAGTATTTT,CASRGTSGGTDTQYF
NA,TRBJ1-6,TRBV28,13,NA,TGTGCCAGCAGCTTCCGACTTAATTCACCCCTCCACTTT,CASSFRLNSPLHF
NA,TRBJ2-7,TRBV2,15,TRBD1,TGTGCCAGCAGGAGAACCGGGACAGGGAACTACGAGCAGTACTTC,CASRRTGTGNYEQYF
NA,TRBJ1-3,TRBV28,18,NA,TGTGCCAGCAGTTTATCGGGCAGGGGAACATACTCTGGAAACACCATATATTTT,CASSLSGRGTYSGNTIYF
few,TRBJ1-2,TRBV2,15,TRBD1,TGTGCCAGCAGCGAGGGACAGCTCCTTAACTATGGCTACACCTTC,CASSEGQLLNYGYTF
NA,TRBJ2-3,TRBV23-1,16,NA,TGCGCCAGCAGCCGAATTGGGACTCCGTCTTGGGATACGCAGTATTTT,CASSRIGTPSWDTQYF
NA,TRBJ2-1,TRBV9,16,NA,TGTGCCAGCAGCGTAGGGGCAGGAAAGTCGTACAATGAGCAGTTCTTC,CASSVGAGKSYNEQFF
NA,TRBJ1-1,TRBV27,14,TRBD1,TGTGCCAGCAGTGCAGGGGGAACTGGCACTGAAGCTTTCTTT,CASSAGGTGTEAFF
NA,TRBJ2-7,TRBV6-5,16,NA,TGTGCCAGCAGTTACTCGGGTAACAGGCACTCCTACGAGCAGTACTTC,CASSYSGNRHSYEQYF
few,TRBJ2-2,TRBV5-8,16,TRBD1,TGTGCCAGCAGCGAACTGACAGGGACAAACACCGGGGAGCTGTTTTTT,CASSELTGTNTGELFF
NA,TRBJ2-1,TRBV30,16,TRBD2,TGTGCCTGGAGTGCTCTAGCGGGGGAGCACTACAATGAGCAGTTCTTC,CAWSALAGEHYNEQFF
NA,TRBJ1-2,TRBV5-1,14,TRBD1,TGCGCCAGCAGCATGACGACAGGGGGCTATGGCTACACCTTC,CASSMTTGGYGYTF
NA,TRBJ2-5,TRBV2,12,TRBD1,TGTGCCAGCATCCGGGACAGAGAGACCCAGTACTTC,CASIRDRETQYF
NA,TRBJ2-1,TRBV5-4,14,NA,TGTGCCAGCAGCTTGGGCTTGACAGTCAATGAGCAGTTCTTC,CASSLGLTVNEQFF
NA,TRBJ1-1,TRBV21-1,19,NA,TGTGCCAGCAGCGCAAATTCGCCGTTGCGGAGGGGCCGGAACACTGAAGCTTTCTTT,CASSANSPLRRGRNTEAFF
NA,TRBJ1-6,TRBV27,15,TRBD1,TGTGCCAGCAGTACCCGGACAGGCTATAATTCACCCCTCCACTTT,CASSTRTGYNSPLHF
NA,TRBJ2-2,TRBV11-3,17,TRBD1,TGTGCCAGCAGCTCAGATAGGGGGCGCGCCGGAAGCGGGGAGCTGTTTTTT,CASSSDRGRAGSGELFF
NA,TRBJ2-2,TRBV18,14,TRBD1,TGTGCCAGCTCCCCCCAGGGGGCCACCGGGGAGCTGTTTTTT,CASSPQGATGELFF
NA,TRBJ2-2,TRBV11-3,20,TRBD2,TGTGCCAGCAGCTTAGAGCCCCCGACTAGCGGGGGCCTTAACACCGGGGAGCTGTTTTTT,CASSLEPPTSGGLNTGELFF
once,TRBJ1-6,TRBV5-6,14,NA,TGTGCCAGCAGCTTAGGACAACGGAATTCACCCCTCCACTTT,CASSLGQRNSPLHF
NA,TRBJ2-7,TRBV29-1,11,NA,TGCAGCGTTGAGGGCGTGCCCGAGCAGTACTTC,CSVEGVPEQYF
NA,TRBJ2-7,TRBV7-9,12,NA,TGTGCCAGCAGCCCAGGGAACTACGAGCAGTACTTC,CASSPGNYEQYF
NA,TRBJ1-1,TRBV12-3/TRBV12-4,13,NA,TGTGCCAGCAGTTTAGGAGGGCACACTGAAGCTTTCTTT,CASSLGGHTEAFF
NA,TRBJ2-1,TRBV29-1,12,TRBD1,TGCAGCACGACAGGGATCTACAATGAGCAGTTCTTC,CSTTGIYNEQFF
NA,TRBJ2-5,TRBV13,16,TRBD2,TGTGCCAGCAGCTCTCAGCGGGGGCTGTACCAAGAGACCCAGTACTTC,CASSSQRGLYQETQYF
NA,TRBJ1-3,TRBV6-6,17,NA,TGTGCCAGCAGTCCCGACAGAAAACCCCACTCTGGAAACACCATATATTTT,CASSPDRKPHSGNTIYF